The sequence of this T cell receptor beta chain was determined in a study of T cells in Graves' hyperthyroidism and ophthalmopathy. At the level of the study: Initial diagnosis, before any treatment, was when peripheral blood was collected.

This clonotype was seen many times. The ends were cut back, 6 bases at V and 2 bases at J, with 5 bases in the middle. CDR1 is MNHEY and CDR2 is SMNVEV in the germline V gene (reference sequence). This CDR3 comprises 13 residues. Amplification of TCR beta CDR3 regions was performed using RNA transcripts as template. A set of HTBI primers served as the primers for a first-round RT-PCR of the TCR CDR3. TCRdb re-called the multiplex PCR reads through MiXCR, storing one row per CDR3 protein. The sample records around 110,000 distinct CDR3 sequences, 15% to 20% being singletons. The V and J genes are TRBV27 and TRBJ2-6; the D is unclear. The TCR sequence derives from a woman aged 45-60 years with Graves' hyperthyroidism. Sequencing input: blood. CDR3 loop: CASSSTGANVLTF. The CDR3 DNA reads TGTGCCAGCAGCAGTACTGGGGCCAACGTCCTGACTTTC. Full variable domain (remainder filled in from reference TRBV27 and TRBJ2-6): EAQVTQNPRYLITVTGKKLTVTCSQNMNHEYMSWYRQDPGLGLRQIYYSMNVEVTDKGDVPEGYKVSRKEKRNFPLILESPSPNQTSLYFCASSSTGANVLTFGAGSRLTVL.